What follows are 26 T cell receptor beta chains derived from one specimen sequenced in a study of blood T cells in healthy people across ages. Alongside a J-beta primer mix, a sample-barcoded 5' primer served in a second PCR lasting roughly 7 to 12 cycles. TCRdb used MiXCR to reprocess the 5' RACE reads, holding one entry per CDR3 protein. Among around 1.5 million distinct CDR3 sequences, roughly 40% were seen once, and the ten largest hold approximately 7.9%. Sample: blood. Source of these receptors: a woman aged 18-29 years in good health.

On this clonotype itself: A much larger clonotype is one base distant, so this may be a read error. The conserved closing phenylalanine or tryptophan is absent in this CDR3, likely reflecting a read error. The chain carries TRBV6-2 or TRBV6-3 and TRBJ2-3; a weak D match, TRBD2 (6 bases). The CDR3 consists of 14 residues. The germline gives CDR1 MNHEY, CDR2 SVGEGT. V was pared by 5 bases and J by 0 bases, with 9 bases between. In DNA, the CDR3 is TGTGCCAGCAGTACTGGGACTAGCACAGATACGCAGTATATT. Translation gives CASSTGTSTDTQYI.

The chain recombines TRBV4-1 with TRBJ2-3; 7 positions agree with TRBD2. V trimming: 0 bases; J trimming: 7 bases; junction bases outside the gene matches: 16. Germline-derived CDR1 and CDR2 are MGHRA and YSYEKL. The CDR3 is 18 amino acids. CDR3 DNA sequence: TGCGCCAGCAGCCAAGATCATCGACAAGCGGGGCGTCCGAATACGCAGTATTTT. It encodes CASSQDHRQAGRPNTQYF.

The chain has TRBV5-1 and TRBJ2-3, with 9 bases that match TRBD2. Germline lookup yields CDR1 SGHRS and CDR2 YFSETQ. This CDR3 spans 17 amino acids. Unmatched junction bases numbered 8, after V lost 0 bases and J lost 3 bases. The DNA of the CDR3 is TGCGCCAGCAGCTTGGTGGCTAGCGGGATGGGGACAGATACGCAGTATTTT. Translated: CASSLVASGMGTDTQYF.

This chain connects TRBV28 to TRBJ2-5; possibly TRBD1 for D (6 bases). The end of the DNA is better explained by TRBJ2-7, so the J call may be wrong. Germline values: CDR1 MDHEN, CDR2 SYDVKM. This CDR3 region has 13 residues. The CDR3 is CASSPGQFGEQYF. Here the CDR3 DNA reads TGTGCCAGCAGTCCCGGACAGTTTGGCGAGCAGTACTTC.

This clonotype was found a few times. The CDR3 sequence is CASSYGKGMGEQYF. CDR3 DNA sequence: TGTGCCAGCAGTTACGGCAAGGGGATGGGCGAGCAGTACTTC. The rearrangement uses TRBV6-5 and TRBJ2-7; TRBD1 might be the D (5 bases). The CDR3 has 14 residues. Germline CDR1 is MNHEY and CDR2 is SVGAGI. Trimming removed 2 bases from V and 6 bases from J, with 14 bases in between.

The chain links TRBV5-1 to TRBJ2-1; 7 bases align to TRBD1. Germline trimming cut 1 base from V and 8 bases from J; bases unmatched to any gene: 6. Germline CDR1 reads SGHRS; CDR2 reads YFSETQ. The CDR3 has 14 residues. The CDR3 region is CASSLRTGEYEQFF. In nucleotides, the CDR3 is TGCGCCAGCAGCTTGCGGACAGGCGAGTATGAGCAGTTCTTC.

About this clonotype: A much larger clone sits a single nucleotide away, making a read error possible. The V call is TRBV10-3, the J call TRBJ2-7; possible D gene TRBD2, 5 bases. Germline lookup yields CDR1 ENHRY and CDR2 SYGVKD. The ends were cut back, 10 bases at V and 0 bases at J, with 16 bases in the middle. The CDR3 has 14 amino acids. CDR3 in DNA: TGTGCCACCGGGGTGACGGACCTCTCCTACGAGCAGTACTTC. Its protein is CATGVTDLSYEQYF.

The table lists this clonotype with a few counts. This rearrangement joins TRBV9 to TRBJ2-1; TRBD2 aligns across 12 bases. The junction had 2 bases not matched to a gene; V was cut back by 0 bases and J by 4 bases. Germline loops: CDR1 SGDLS, CDR2 YYNGEE. The CDR3 spans 16 residues. This CDR3 is CASSVGGLAGYNEQFF. The CDR3 nucleotides read TGTGCCAGCAGCGTAGGAGGACTAGCGGGGTACAATGAGCAGTTCTTC.

This clonotype was observed a handful of times. This chain uses TRBV20-1 with TRBJ2-4; 10 bases align to TRBD1. V was pared by 5 bases and J by 0 bases, with 7 bases of the junction left unmatched. The germline CDR1 and CDR2 sequences are DFQATT and SNEGSKA (reference sequence). The CDR3 sequence is 16 residues long. The CDR3 region is CSASGQGTVAKNIQYF. The CDR3 nucleotides are TGCAGTGCTTCGGGACAGGGGACTGTAGCCAAAAACATTCAGTACTTC.

J is TRBJ2-1 and V is TRBV19; 9 nucleotides match TRBD2. Germline loops: CDR1 LNHDA, CDR2 SQIVND (reference sequence). CDR3 length: 15 amino acids. V lost 4 bases to trimming and J lost 6 bases; unmatched junction nucleotides: 7. CDR3 amino acids: CASSKPGLALNEQFF. CDR3 coding DNA: TGTGCCAGTAGTAAACCGGGACTAGCTCTCAATGAGCAGTTCTTC.

The gene calls are TRBV7-2 and TRBJ2-5; 12 bases align to TRBD2. Trimming removed 4 bases from V and 2 bases from J; junction bases left unmatched: 5. There are 16 residues in the CDR3. Germline V gene sequence: CDR1 SGHTA, CDR2 FQGNSA. The chain's CDR3 is CASSSRTSGVQETQYF. Here the CDR3 DNA reads TGTGCCAGCAGCTCCCGGACTAGCGGGGTTCAAGAGACCCAGTACTTC.

This clonotype was picked up a small number of times. V and J are TRBV6-2 or TRBV6-3 and TRBJ2-3; TRBD2 agrees at 13 bases. The CDR3 covers 18 residues. Germline CDR1 and CDR2: MNHEY and SVGEGT. V lost 6 bases, J lost 0 bases, and 9 bases stayed unmatched. The chain's CDR3 is CASRGLAGVLLSTDTQYF. The CDR3 bases are TGTGCCAGCAGAGGACTAGCGGGGGTCCTCCTCAGCACAGATACGCAGTATTTT.

The rearrangement joins TRBV28 to TRBJ2-5, with D unresolved. Trimming pared 3 bases from V and 4 bases from J, leaving 9 bases between. The CDR3 totals 13 residues. The germline V gene encodes CDR1 MDHEN and CDR2 SYDVKM. This CDR3 reads CASSFMASETQYF. CDR3 bases: TGTGCCAGCAGTTTTATGGCTTCAGAGACCCAGTACTTC.

The chain links TRBV7-2 to TRBJ2-2, with TRBD2 identical over 9 bases. Trimming at V came to 7 bases and at J to 5 bases, leaving 5 bases not matched to a gene. The germline V gene has CDR1 SGHTA and CDR2 FQGNSA. The CDR3 is 14 residues long. The CDR3 protein is CASIWTSVTGELFF. The CDR3 DNA is TGTGCCAGCATCTGGACTAGCGTTACCGGGGAGCTGTTTTTT. Looking up the rest from reference TRBV7-2 and TRBJ2-2 gives the full variable domain: GAGVSQSPSNKVTEKGKDVELRCDPISGHTALYWYRQSLGQGLEFLIYFQGNSAPDKSGLPSDRFSAERTGGSVSTLTIQRTQQEDSAVYLCASIWTSVTGELFFGEGSRLTVL.

This chain joins TRBV10-3 and TRBJ1-5; the match to TRBD1 covers 7 bases. J gave up 6 bases and V 4 bases, and 6 bases lay outside the gene matches. Germline loops: CDR1 ENHRY, CDR2 SYGVKD. This CDR3 is 14 amino acids long. CDR3 protein: CAISGDRESQPQHF. CDR3 bases: TGTGCCATCAGTGGCGACAGGGAGTCTCAGCCCCAGCATTTT.

This clonotype is a singleton in its sample. The V call is TRBV3-1, the J call TRBJ2-4, with 11 bases that match TRBD2. Judging by the DNA end, TRBJ2-7 fits better; the J call may be wrong. The CDR3 runs 14 residues. The germline V gene has CDR1 LGHDT and CDR2 YNNKEL (reference sequence). CDR3 loop: CASSQTSGSCEQYF. The CDR3 region has the DNA TGTGCCAGCAGCCAAACTAGCGGGAGTTGCGAGCAGTACTTC.

The chain carries TRBV10-3 and TRBJ1-2, with D maybe TRBD1 (6 bases). Trimming removed 8 bases from V and 3 bases from J, with 13 bases in between. The V gene's germline CDR1 is ENHRY and CDR2 SYGVKD. The CDR3 length is 13 residues. CDR3: CAIGDTIDYGYTF. In nucleotides, the CDR3 is TGTGCCATCGGGGACACGATCGACTATGGCTACACCTTC.

This rearrangement joins TRBV9 to TRBJ2-3, with D unresolved. Trimming took 1 base from V and 6 from J, leaving 9 bases between them. The germline gives CDR1 SGDLS, CDR2 YYNGEE. The CDR3 covers 13 residues. Written as DNA, the CDR3 is TGTGCCAGCAGCGTACAGGTGAGGGATACGCAGTATTTT. Translation gives CASSVQVRDTQYF.

The chain carries TRBV18 and TRBJ1-5, with TRBD1 identical over 10 bases. V shed 1 base, J shed 5 bases, and the junction held 2 bases outside the gene matches. The CDR3 is 15 amino acids. CDR1 is KGHSH, CDR2 LQKENI, per germline. The CDR3 sequence: CASSPRQGADQPQHF. The CDR3 DNA follows: TGTGCCAGCTCACCACGACAGGGGGCTGATCAGCCCCAGCATTTT.

V usage is TRBV11-2 and J usage is TRBJ1-1; D is uncertain. Trimming removed 1 base at V and 1 base at J, with 7 bases between. The CDR3 spans 14 residues. Germline V lookup: CDR1 SGHAT, CDR2 FQNNGV. Written as DNA, the CDR3 is TGTGCCAGCAGCTTAGTAAACAGGAACACTGAAGCTTTCTTT. The encoded protein is CASSLVNRNTEAFF. Filled out from reference TRBV11-2 and TRBJ1-1, the complete variable domain reads EAGVAQSPRYKIIEKRQSVAFWCNPISGHATLYWYQQILGQGPKLLIQFQNNGVVDDSQLPKDRFSAERLKGVDSTLKIQPAKLEDSAVYLCASSLVNRNTEAFFGQGTRLTVV.

This clonotype appeared a few times. This rearrangement joins TRBV6-5 to TRBJ2-3; no clear D. The CDR3 consists of 13 residues. V was trimmed by 0 bases and J by 9 bases, leaving 10 bases between them. Germline CDR1 reads MNHEY; CDR2 reads SVGAGI. For the CDR3, the DNA is TGTGCCAGCAGTTACTCCGGTATAGGGACGCAGTATTTT. Its translation: CASSYSGIGTQYF.

The chain carries TRBV10-3 and TRBJ1-6, with a tentative D call TRBD1 (6 bases). V was shortened by 4 bases and J by 8 bases, with 15 bases between the two germline ends. CDR1 ENHRY and CDR2 SYGVKD come from the germline V gene. The CDR3 has 15 residues. Here the CDR3 reads CAISGTGFVDSPLHF. The DNA for the CDR3 is TGTGCCATCAGTGGTACAGGGTTTGTAGATTCACCCCTCCACTTT.

The CDR3 is CASRTGQVNTEAFF. In DNA form, the CDR3 reads TGTGCCAGCAGAACGGGACAGGTGAACACTGAAGCTTTCTTT. The J gene is TRBJ1-1, the V gene TRBV27; 8 bases match TRBD1. V lost 6 bases, J lost 0 bases, and 3 bases stayed unmatched. Germline CDR1 reads MNHEY; CDR2 reads SMNVEV (reference sequence). This CDR3 contains 14 residues.

The chain employs TRBV28 and TRBJ1-2, with 11 bases lining up with TRBD1. The germline CDR1 and CDR2 sequences are MDHEN and SYDVKM. V dropped 7 bases and J dropped 2; count of bases not matched to a gene: 12. The CDR3 runs to 17 residues. The CDR3 DNA follows: TGTGCCAGCACCCAAAGGACAGGGGGCACCCTAAACTATGGCTACACCTTC. This translates into CASTQRTGGTLNYGYTF.

This clonotype was observed a handful of times. The chain has TRBV12-5 and TRBJ2-3, with D unresolved. This CDR3 contains 15 residues. Between the trimmed V and J ends, which lost 1 base and 2 bases, there was a span of 10 bases. Looked up from germline, CDR1 is LGHNT and CDR2 is FRNRAP. CDR3 sequence (DNA): TGTGCTAGTGGTTTGGGGGCAGCCCCCACAGATACGCAGTATTTT. Protein: CASGLGAAPTDTQYF.

The V and J genes are TRBV4-2 and TRBJ1-1; tentatively, D is TRBD1 (5 bases). Looked up from germline, CDR1 is LGHNA and CDR2 is YNFKEQ. The CDR3 spans 15 residues. V was trimmed by 1 base and J by 4 bases, leaving 13 bases between them. The CDR3 sequence: CASSQAQGEGTEAFF. The DNA for the CDR3 is TGTGCCAGCAGCCAAGCGCAGGGTGAGGGCACTGAAGCTTTCTTT.